This entry features one TCR beta chain sequence. Antigen: not known. TCRdb itself ran the 5' RACE reads through MiXCR, one entry per CDR3 protein. The sample lists roughly 54,000 distinct CDR3 sequences, 17% occurring once. J lost 8 bases, V lost 4 bases, and 16 bases had no gene match. Germline V CDR1 and CDR2: SGHTA, FQGNSA. This CDR3 region has 17 residues. Overall study results and limits: Tumor-infiltrating Treg TCR alpha and beta sequences overlapped most with tumor naive CD4+ T cells, then blood naive. Tumor memory CD4+ T cell TCR gene usage was found to cluster with blood and lymph node memory CD4+ cells and with lymph node naive CD4+ cells.

CD25-based Treg depletion was applied to purified naive CD4+ T cells. This receptor was identified in a female donor with breast cancer. The specimen sequenced was naive CD4+ T cells sorted from blood. Noted subset: naive CD4+ T cells, CD4+CD45RA+CD25-. This chain connects TRBV7-2 to TRBJ2-1; 8 bases are shared with TRBD2. DNA of the CDR3: TGTGCCAGCAGCTATACCCGCCCAGCGGGAGTTCGTTATGAGCAGTTCTTC. Translated: CASSYTRPAGVRYEQFF. Full variable domain (missing parts from reference TRBV7-2 and TRBJ2-1): GAGVSQSPSNKVTEKGKDVELRCDPISGHTALYWYRQSLGQGLEFLIYFQGNSAPDKSGLPSDRFSAERTGGSVSTLTIQRTQQEDSAVYLCASSYTRPAGVRYEQFFGPGTRLTVL.